The 11 T cell receptor beta chains below come from one sample, sequenced in a study of regulatory T cells in long-lasting Graves disease. In building TCR beta libraries, iRepertoire HTBI primers were used together with Arm-PCR of CDR3 regions. Via MiXCR, TCRdb re-called the multiplex PCR reads, giving one row per CDR3 protein. The sample consists of 350,000 to 500,000 distinct CDR3 sequences, approximately 15% of them appearing once. This sample's time point: newly diagnosed GD, antithyroid drugs for less than 3 months. Extracted PBMC RNA gave rise to the TCR library. These same records also appear under a second study, on T cells in Graves' hyperthyroidism and ophthalmopathy.

The specimen comprised peripheral blood mononuclear cells (PBMCs), sampled at new diagnosis, from a patient treated with antithyroid drugs. The receptors originated from a woman aged 45-65 years with Graves disease.

This clonotype was seen repeatedly, ten times or more. The rearrangement joins TRBV28 to TRBJ2-1, with 8 bases that match TRBD2. V shed 1 base and J 10 bases; nucleotides not matched to a gene: 9. The CDR3 is 15 residues long. From germline, CDR1 is MDHEN and CDR2 SYDVKM. The CDR3 DNA is TGTGCCAGCAGTTTATTGGCGGGGGGTGTCGGGGAGCAGTTCTTC. This encodes CASSLLAGGVGEQFF.

This clonotype has at least ten counts. This chain uses TRBV12-3 or TRBV12-4 with TRBJ1-1, with D perhaps matching TRBD1 (5 bases). V lost 3 bases to trimming and J lost 7 bases, with 12 bases between them. The CDR3 runs to 13 residues. The CDR3 protein is CASSFSREGEAFF. In DNA form, the CDR3 reads TGTGCCAGCAGTTTTAGCAGGGAGGGTGAAGCTTTCTTT.

This clonotype was observed many times. The chain is built from TRBV11-1 and TRBJ2-2, with D hard to call. The germline CDR1 and CDR2 sequences are SGHAT and FQDESV (reference sequence). The CDR3 is 16 residues long. The V end was cut by 5 bases, the J end by 2 bases, with 15 bases between. CDR3 protein: CASSLGLVPNTGELFF. In nucleotides, the CDR3 is TGTGCCAGCAGCCTTGGGCTAGTACCTAACACCGGGGAGCTGTTTTTT.

This clonotype was observed at least ten times. The chain employs TRBV10-1 and TRBJ2-2; the D is unclear. Germline-derived CDR1 and CDR2 are WNHNN and SYGVQD (reference sequence). This CDR3 comprises 13 residues. V was shortened by 2 bases and J by 5 bases, with 6 bases between the two germline ends. The CDR3 protein is CASSEMWTGELFF. The CDR3 nucleotides read TGCGCCAGCAGTGAGATGTGGACCGGGGAGCTGTTTTTT.

This clonotype was observed many times. V gene TRBV5-1 combines with J gene TRBJ2-7; tentative D call: TRBD1 (6 bases). The CDR3 length is 16 residues. The germline V and J ends were trimmed by 1 base and 2 bases, with 16 bases remaining between them. Looked up from germline, CDR1 is SGHRS and CDR2 is YFSETQ. The CDR3 is CASSLIETGNPYEQYF. The DNA of the CDR3 is TGCGCCAGCAGCTTGATTGAAACAGGGAACCCCTACGAGCAGTACTTC.

This clonotype came up many times. The CDR3 reads CASLRGEAYEQYF. The CDR3 region has the DNA TGTGCCAGCTTACGCGGCGAAGCCTACGAGCAGTACTTC. The rearrangement joins TRBV2 to TRBJ2-7; unclear D gene. Trimming took off 8 bases at V and 2 bases at J, with 13 bases between the two ends. The CDR3 has 13 amino acids. Germline V gene sequence: CDR1 SNHLY, CDR2 FYNNEI.

This clonotype showed up many times. The V and J genes are TRBV2 and TRBJ2-1; 7 bases line up with TRBD2. V was clipped by 6 bases and J by 0 bases; unmatched bases: 8. CDR3 length: 16 residues. The germline CDR1 and CDR2 sequences are SNHLY and FYNNEI. CDR3 in DNA: TGTGCCAGCAGGGGGGGGGGTGCTAGCTCCTACAATGAGCAGTTCTTC. Residues: CASRGGGASSYNEQFF.

This clonotype was counted between two and nine times. The CDR3: CASSSTGGGEGQPQHF. The CDR3 coding sequence is TGTGCCAGCAGCTCGACGGGAGGGGGAGAAGGTCAGCCCCAGCATTTT. V usage is TRBV7-9 and J usage is TRBJ1-5, with D tentatively TRBD1 (6 bases). With 4 bases removed from V and 6 bases from J, the gap between germline ends came to 19 bases. The V gene's germline CDR1 is SEHNR and CDR2 FQNEAQ (reference sequence). The CDR3 is 16 residues long.

With regard to this clonotype: A much larger clonotype is one base distant, so this may be a read error. CDR3 DNA sequence: TGTGCCGGCAATGAGACTCCGGGACAGGGGCTGAACAATGAGCAGTTCTTC. Its protein is CAGNETPGQGLNNEQFF. The rearrangement links TRBV6-1 to TRBJ2-1, with 10 positions matching TRBD1. Losses at the gene ends were 11 bases for V and 5 bases for J; bases not matched to a gene: 18. The CDR3 totals 17 residues. The germline CDR1 and CDR2 sequences are MNHNS and SASEGT.

This clonotype was seen repeatedly, ten times or more. This CDR3 reads CASSEALGRSSGGVGQYF. Here the CDR3 DNA reads TGTGCCAGCAGTGAAGCGCTTGGCAGGTCCTCAGGGGGCGTCGGGCAGTACTTC. V gene TRBV2 combines with J gene TRBJ2-7, with 8 bases fitting TRBD1. Per the germline V gene, CDR1 is SNHLY and CDR2 is FYNNEI. The CDR3 runs 18 residues. V was clipped by 0 bases and J by 9 bases; unmatched bases: 19.

This clonotype has ten or more counts. J is TRBJ1-5 and V is TRBV6-1, with 11 nucleotides matching TRBD1. The germline CDR1 and CDR2 sequences are MNHNS and SASEGT. With V trimmed by 8 bases and J by 0 bases, 3 bases remained unmatched. CDR3 length: 15 amino acids. The CDR3 sequence: CASGQGAYSNQPQHF. CDR3 DNA sequence: TGTGCCAGCGGACAGGGGGCGTATAGCAATCAGCCCCAGCATTTT.